This T cell receptor beta chain derives from a study of blood T cell repertoires in COVID-19. Study summary: There were acute and convalescent COVID-19 samples, and they came from the United States, Italy and Spain. Sources were T cells, B-cell-depleted T cells, or PBMCs; the material itself was cDNA or gDNA.

Followed over time, Seattle patients had been enrolled while infection was active. In the source study's methods: Amplified reference gene primers provided the basis for estimating nucleated cell counts. TCRdb keeps only in-frame clones here, not all; method: immunoSEQ multiplex PCR. V and J calls and clone size are given by that table; D and trimming were obtained from the DNA. Here the sample spans approximately 230,000 clones, around 89% being singletons. Germline values: CDR1 SGHNT, CDR2 YYREEE (reference sequence). V lost 0 bases to trimming and J lost 1 base, with 7 bases between them. The CDR3 extends over 14 amino acids.

The chain employs TRBV5-4 and TRBJ1-1; D is undetermined. The receptor was derived from a woman in her twenties or thirties with COVID-19, enrolled during active disease. Material: peripheral blood. CDR3 loop: CASSLGRRNTEAFF. CDR3 nucleotide sequence: TGTGCCAGCAGCTTGGGACGGAGGAACACTGAAGCTTTCTTT.